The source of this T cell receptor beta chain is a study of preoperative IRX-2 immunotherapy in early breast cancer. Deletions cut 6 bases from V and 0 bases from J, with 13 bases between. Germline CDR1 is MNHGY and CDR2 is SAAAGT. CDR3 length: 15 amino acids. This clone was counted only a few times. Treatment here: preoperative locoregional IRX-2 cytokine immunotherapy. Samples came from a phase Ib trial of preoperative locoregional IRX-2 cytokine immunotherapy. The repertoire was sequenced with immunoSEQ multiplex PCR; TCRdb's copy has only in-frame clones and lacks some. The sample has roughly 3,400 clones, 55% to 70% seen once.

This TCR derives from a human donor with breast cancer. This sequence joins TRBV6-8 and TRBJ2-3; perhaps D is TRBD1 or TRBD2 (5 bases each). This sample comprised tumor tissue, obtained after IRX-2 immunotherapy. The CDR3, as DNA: TGTGCCAGCAGACCCGGGACCTCTAGCACAGATACGCAGTATTTT. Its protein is CASRPGTSSTDTQYF.